Sequencing of this TCR beta chain was carried out in a study of cytomegalovirus exposure and HLA in healthy donors. 60 Vbeta and 13 Jbeta primers were used in PCR. Clones were sequenced by immunoSEQ multiplex PCR, and TCRdb holds only the in-frame ones, with some missing. The table shows some 100,000 clones, with approximately 71% occurring only once. The trim removed 1 base at V and 2 bases at J, leaving 1 base unmatched. Germline values: CDR1 SNHLY, CDR2 FYNNEI. This CDR3 spans 14 amino acids. Donors sampled were nominally healthy, though unrecorded immune exposures were likely. Study-wide results and limits: Fewer N-insertions than the approximately 610-donor mean were reportedly shown by an Asian-associated ancestry cluster in a later analysis.

This clone turned up a few times. Its antigen is not identified. J is TRBJ1-1 and V is TRBV2; TRBD1 matches at 7 bases. Sequenced: PBMCs. The clonotype was recovered from a woman in her 70s in good health and CMV-seropositive. The CDR3 DNA reads as TGTGCCAGCAGTGAAGGGGACAGTAACACTGAAGCTTTCTTT. This encodes CASSEGDSNTEAFF.